The clone carrying this T cell receptor beta chain was seen once. V lost 6 bases and J lost 7; bases outside the gene matches: 3. The CDR3 is 13 residues long. This record belongs to a study of blood T cell repertoires in COVID-19. Study summary: T cells, B-cell-depleted T cells, or PBMCs supplied cDNA or gDNA.

Per the original data handling: The assay estimated nucleated cells by amplifying reference gene primers. Clones were sequenced by immunoSEQ multiplex PCR, and TCRdb holds only the in-frame ones, with some missing. V and J calls and clone size are as listed in that table; D and trimming were resolved from the DNA. Of 70,000 to 100,000 clones listed, around 92% are singletons. This chain connects TRBV12-3 or TRBV12-4 to TRBJ1-6; 7 bases agree with TRBD1. This TCR derives from a man in his forties or fifties with COVID-19, enrolled during active disease. The sequencing sample was made of peripheral blood. The CDR3 DNA follows: TGTGCCAGCAGACCGACAGGGAATTCACCCCTCCACTTT. As protein: CASRPTGNSPLHF.